These T cell receptor beta chains were read from a single sample in a study of shared clonotypes between healthy human individuals. Clones were read by immunoSEQ multiplex PCR, and TCRdb kept only the in-frame ones, dropping some. The sample records hundreds of thousands of clones, around 67% being singletons. What was sequenced was memory CD4+ T cells sorted from blood. The source is a woman aged 25 to 39 in good health. Both conserved end residues are part of each CDR3. Each record gives: CDR3 protein, J gene, V gene.

cdr3_aa: CASSSKSSTSGEQYF
j_call: .
v_call: TRBV7-2

cdr3_aa: CASSHNWVSRPNYGYTF
j_call: TRBJ1-2
v_call: TRBV14

cdr3_aa: CASSLSFTGGYGYTF
j_call: TRBJ1-2
v_call: TRBV28

cdr3_aa: CASRSLQGGTEAFF
j_call: TRBJ1-1
v_call: TRBV2

cdr3_aa: CASSQDSQAYEQYF
j_call: TRBJ2-7
v_call: TRBV4-2

cdr3_aa: CASSSPGRVNGETQYF
j_call: TRBJ2-5
v_call: TRBV18

cdr3_aa: CATARQTRYYEQYF
j_call: TRBJ2-7
v_call: TRBV19

cdr3_aa: CASSQESIGDRGFRRETQYF
j_call: TRBJ2-5
v_call: TRBV4-1

cdr3_aa: CASSPRGYEQYF
j_call: TRBJ2-7
v_call: TRBV18

cdr3_aa: CASSSQGSGQPQHF
j_call: TRBJ1-5
v_call: TRBV5-4

cdr3_aa: CASSLGQRFEAFF
j_call: TRBJ1-1
v_call: TRBV7-9

cdr3_aa: CASSLGLAGVQETQYF
j_call: TRBJ2-5
v_call: TRBV5-1

cdr3_aa: CASGLVGPPLVATSYEQYF
j_call: TRBJ2-7
v_call: TRBV12-5

cdr3_aa: CASRRTATEAFF
j_call: TRBJ1-1
v_call: TRBV5-1

cdr3_aa: CASSPWARGQETQYF
j_call: TRBJ2-5
v_call: TRBV5-1

cdr3_aa: CASSPSGGLDIQYF
j_call: TRBJ2-4
v_call: TRBV28

cdr3_aa: CASRLTRTGSSYNEQFF
j_call: TRBJ2-1
v_call: TRBV7-9

cdr3_aa: CASSFTSGRLSQGTDTQYF
j_call: TRBJ2-3
v_call: TRBV11-3

cdr3_aa: CASSSRTGELFF
j_call: TRBJ2-2
v_call: TRBV7-9

cdr3_aa: CASSLQPGTGGEKLFF
j_call: TRBJ1-4
v_call: TRBV4-1

cdr3_aa: CASKGPGVGSYEQYF
j_call: TRBJ2-7
v_call: TRBV28

cdr3_aa: CASSLKDGYGYTF
j_call: TRBJ1-2
v_call: TRBV5-6

cdr3_aa: CASSIGTSGYEQYF
j_call: TRBJ2-7
v_call: TRBV19